The clone carrying this T cell receptor (beta chain) has a count of ten or more. Its antigen remains unknown. Combining iRepertoire HTBI primers with Arm-PCR of CDR3 regions, the authors built TCR beta libraries. TCRdb reanalysed the multiplex PCR reads using MiXCR and keeps one entry per CDR3 protein. The data show roughly 400,000 distinct CDR3 sequences, with around 20% seen just once and 14% held by the top ten. With 3 bases removed from V and 3 bases from J, the gap between germline ends came to 18 bases. The length of the CDR3 is 16 residues. Per the germline V gene, CDR1 is MNHEY and CDR2 is SVGAGI. This sample was included in a study of regulatory T cells in long-lasting Graves disease. Study details: Treatment with antithyroid drugs for over 5 years, together with positive TSH receptor antibodies, meant persistent Graves' disease. Study-wide results and limits: It was peripheral blood alone, not thyroid tissue, that was studied. There were preferences for TRBV28, TRBJ1-2 and TRBJ2-5 in persistent disease.

The time point here: persistent/refractory GD, antithyroid drugs over 5 years with positive TRAb. PBMC-extracted RNA yielded the TCR library. Into tubes containing EDTA, approximately 9 milliliters of peripheral blood were drawn. The TCR sequence derives from a female donor with Graves disease. Sequencing used peripheral blood mononuclear cells (PBMCs), obtained when the disease was refractory, from a patient treated with antithyroid drugs. The chain uses TRBV6-5 and TRBJ2-7; D might be TRBD1 (5 bases). As DNA, the CDR3 is TGTGCCAGCAGTTATGACAGCCAGGAAGCCTTCTACGAGCAGTACTTC. Translating gives CASSYDSQEAFYEQYF.